One sample yielded the 23 T cell receptor beta chains listed below, sequenced in a study of T cell repertoires in cytomegalovirus infection. Each CDR3 protein gets one entry after TCRdb re-called the reads with MiXCR. The sample contains hundreds of thousands of distinct CDR3 sequences, 33% of which appear only once. These receptors have no known antigen. The material sequenced was cultured PBMCs, taken from culture after CMV antigen stimulation. The receptors come from a human donor in good health (CMV status not recorded). Some clones in this sample may be carry-over from other donors' samples.

This clonotype occurred once. This rearrangement joins TRBV4-2 to TRBJ2-1; TRBD1 aligns across 7 bases. This CDR3 has 15 residues. Germline V CDR1 and CDR2: LGHNA, YNFKEQ. The V and J ends lost 1 base and 9 bases, in that order; junction bases with no gene match: 9. Here the CDR3 DNA reads TGTGCCAGCAGCCAAGCAGGGACAGTCCTAGGTGAGCAGTTCTTC. Translation: CASSQAGTVLGEQFF.

This clonotype was counted between two and nine times. J is TRBJ2-1 and V is TRBV7-6; 15 positions agree with TRBD2. Trimming at V came to 8 bases and at J to 7 bases, leaving 6 bases not matched to a gene. CDR1 and CDR2 from the germline V gene are SGHVS and FNYEAQ. The CDR3 totals 15 residues. As DNA, the CDR3 is TGTGCCAGCGTCCCCGGGACTAGCGGGAGGAATGAGCAGTTCTTC. It yields the protein CASVPGTSGRNEQFF.

This clonotype has a count of ten or more. CDR3 nucleotides: TGTGCCAGCAGCTTAGTTTCGCTAGCCGGGAACGGTTTCTACAATGAGCAGTTCTTC. The encoded protein is CASSLVSLAGNGFYNEQFF. V and J are TRBV7-2 and TRBJ2-1; D possibly corresponds to TRBD2 (5 bases). The CDR3 covers 19 residues. The V end lost 1 base, the J end lost 3 bases, and 22 bases lay between the germline ends. From germline, CDR1 is SGHTA and CDR2 FQGNSA.

This rearrangement joins TRBV5-6 to TRBJ2-7; 8 bases are shared with TRBD1. The CDR3 consists of 15 residues. Germline V lookup: CDR1 SGHDT, CDR2 YYEEEE. V shed 4 bases and J 0 bases; nucleotides not matched to a gene: 6. The CDR3 reads CASSPRQGHSYEQYF. For the CDR3, the DNA is TGTGCCAGCAGCCCTCGACAGGGGCACTCCTACGAGCAGTACTTC.

The chain joins TRBV6-6 to TRBJ2-1; the match to TRBD2 covers 10 bases. V was clipped by 0 bases and J by 7 bases; unmatched bases: 6. CDR1 is MNHNY and CDR2 is SVGAGI in the germline V gene (reference sequence). The CDR3 length is 16 residues. The CDR3 DNA reads TGTGCCAGCAGTTACTCGGGGGCTAGCGGGAGAAATGAGCAGTTCTTC. This gives the protein CASSYSGASGRNEQFF.

This clonotype came up many times. The rearrangement joins TRBV7-2 to TRBJ2-3; a weak D match, TRBD2 (5 bases). Trimming pared 6 bases from V and 6 bases from J, leaving 16 bases between. CDR1 and CDR2 from the germline V gene are SGHTA and FQGNSA. The CDR3 has 14 amino acids. The CDR3 sequence: CASRRASLMDTQYF. In DNA, the CDR3 is TGTGCCAGCAGGAGGGCTAGCTTAATGGATACGCAGTATTTT. Using reference TRBV7-2 and TRBJ2-3 for the parts outside the CDR3, the full variable domain is GAGVSQSPSNKVTEKGKDVELRCDPISGHTALYWYRQSLGQGLEFLIYFQGNSAPDKSGLPSDRFSAERTGGSVSTLTIQRTQQEDSAVYLCASRRASLMDTQYFGPGTRLTVL.

The V and J genes are TRBV5-1 and TRBJ2-3, with D perhaps matching TRBD1 (6 bases). V gave up 3 bases and J gave up 7 bases, with 21 bases separating them. In germline, CDR1 is SGHRS, CDR2 YFSETQ. CDR3 length: 16 amino acids. Here the CDR3 reads CASSSTGILQVHTQYF. CDR3 DNA: TGCGCCAGCAGCTCTACAGGGATACTTCAAGTTCATACGCAGTATTTT. Variable domain in full (rest from reference TRBV5-1 and TRBJ2-3): KAGVTQTPRYLIKTRGQQVTLSCSPISGHRSVSWYQQTPGQGLQFLFEYFSETQRNKGNFPGRFSGRQFSNSRSEMNVSTLELGDSALYLCASSSTGILQVHTQYFGPGTRLTVL.

This clonotype was seen at least ten times. V gene TRBV7-9 combines with J gene TRBJ2-3, with 10 bases aligning to TRBD2. The CDR3 is 16 amino acids. The V and J ends lost 5 bases and 1 base, in that order; junction bases with no gene match: 6. Germline loops: CDR1 SEHNR, CDR2 FQNEAQ (reference sequence). The CDR3 is CASSPTSGKGTDTQYF. The CDR3 DNA sequence: TGTGCCAGCAGCCCCACTAGCGGGAAGGGCACAGATACGCAGTATTTT.

The chain joins TRBV15 to TRBJ2-3; D is possibly TRBD2 (5 bases). Trimming stripped 8 bases from V and 7 bases from J, with 19 bases between. This CDR3 comprises 14 residues. The germline V gene encodes CDR1 LNHNV and CDR2 YYDKDF (reference sequence). This CDR3 is CATEEAVRFYTQYF. CDR3 coding DNA: TGTGCCACCGAGGAGGCAGTGCGTTTCTATACGCAGTATTTT.

A few counts support this clonotype. The chain is built from TRBV29-1 and TRBJ2-7, with D possibly TRBD2 on 6 matching bases. Germline CDR1 and CDR2: SQVTM and ANQGSEA. This CDR3 has 13 residues. Trimming took off 4 bases at V and 0 bases at J, with 10 bases between the two ends. This chain's CDR3 is CSVVFGSSYEQYV. The CDR3 DNA sequence: TGCAGCGTTGTCTTCGGGAGCTCCTACGAGCAGTACGTC.

This clonotype occurred a few times. The CDR3 sequence is CASSPAGTGSYTEAFF. CDR3 nucleotide sequence: TGTGCCAGCAGTCCTGCCGGGACAGGGTCCTACACTGAAGCTTTCTTT. The V and J genes are TRBV7-9 and TRBJ1-1; 9 nucleotides align to TRBD1. Per the germline V gene, CDR1 is SEHNR and CDR2 is FQNEAQ (reference sequence). The CDR3 runs to 16 residues. The J segment lost 3 bases and the V segment lost 6 bases, leaving 11 bases of the junction unmatched.

This clonotype was seen a handful of times. The gene calls are TRBV28 and TRBJ1-4; D gene ambiguous. V lost 8 bases and J lost 12, with 10 bases in between. The CDR3 totals 10 residues. The germline gives CDR1 MDHEN, CDR2 SYDVKM. CDR3 sequence reads: CASGGIELFF. The DNA for the CDR3 is TGTGCCAGCGGCGGGATAGAACTGTTTTTT.

This chain links TRBV29-1 with TRBJ2-3, with 8 positions matching TRBD1. The V gene's germline CDR1 is SQVTM and CDR2 ANQGSEA. The CDR3 runs 15 residues. V trimming: 7 bases; J trimming: 6 bases; junction bases outside the gene matches: 15. The CDR3 loop reads CSAKKGDRRIDTQYF. Here the CDR3 DNA reads TGCAGCGCCAAAAAGGGGGACAGGAGGATTGATACGCAGTATTTT.

V and J are TRBV6-2 or TRBV6-3 and TRBJ1-2; 10 nucleotides line up with TRBD1. The CDR3 is 15 residues long. Germline trimming cut 2 bases from V and 3 bases from J; bases unmatched to any gene: 3. Per the germline V gene, CDR1 is MNHEY and CDR2 is SVGEGT. The CDR3 sequence: CASSYGQGDHYGYTF. CDR3 DNA sequence: TGTGCCAGCAGTTACGGACAGGGGGATCACTATGGCTACACCTTC.

In its sample, this clonotype was seen many times. The chain carries TRBV12-3 or TRBV12-4 and TRBJ2-7, with TRBD1 matching 9 bases. The CDR3 covers 16 residues. After removal of 2 bases from V and 2 bases from J, the junction contained 7 bases not matched to a gene. CDR3 nucleotide sequence: TGTGCCAGCAGTTTACGCCGGGACAGGGTTCCCTACGAGCAGTACGTC. Translation gives CASSLRRDRVPYEQYV.

This clonotype was recorded a few times. The genes are TRBV7-3 and TRBJ2-7; a possible D gene is TRBD1 (6 bases). Trimming removed 1 base from V and 5 bases from J, with 15 bases in between. Germline V gene data show CDR1 as SGHTA and CDR2 as FQGTGA. This CDR3 has 15 amino acids. The CDR3 sequence is CASSLIGRGADEQYF. In DNA form, the CDR3 reads TGTGCCAGCAGCTTAATTGGCAGGGGTGCCGACGAGCAGTACTTC.

At least ten counts were recorded for this clonotype. J is TRBJ2-1 and V is TRBV7-9; D gene ambiguous. The V gene's germline CDR1 is SEHNR and CDR2 FQNEAQ (reference sequence). V was clipped by 1 base and J by 2 bases, with 3 bases between them. There are 13 residues in the CDR3. CDR3 nucleotides: TGTGCCAGCAGCTTAGAACCCTACAATGAGCAGTTCTTC. Encoded protein: CASSLEPYNEQFF.

The rearrangement joins TRBV5-1 to TRBJ2-7, with 15 bases matching TRBD2. This CDR3 comprises 18 residues. With V trimmed by 0 bases and J by 0 bases, 4 bases remained unmatched. Germline CDR1 reads SGHRS; CDR2 reads YFSETQ. The CDR3 bases are TGCGCCAGCAGCTTGGGGGGACTAGCGGGAGGTGGCTCCTACGAGCAGTACTTC. Protein product: CASSLGGLAGGGSYEQYF.

The CDR3 here is CASSPGQTDEQYF. CDR3 nucleotides: TGTGCCAGCAGCCCGGGACAGACCGACGAGCAGTACTTC. The rearrangement links TRBV7-4 to TRBJ2-7; 7 nucleotides match TRBD1. Germline loops: CDR1 SGHVT, CDR2 SQSDAQ. The length of the CDR3 is 13 residues. The ends lost 5 bases at V and 5 bases at J; junction bases unmatched: 6.

This clonotype has ten or more counts. This chain uses TRBV4-3 with TRBJ1-1; D call uncertain. Per germline, CDR1 LGHNA and CDR2 YSLEER. With 1 base removed from V and 2 bases from J, the gap between germline ends came to 17 bases. The CDR3 totals 17 residues. This CDR3 reads CASSQGRLGGENTEAFF. The CDR3 nucleotides read TGCGCCAGCAGCCAAGGTAGGCTCGGCGGGGAAAACACTGAAGCTTTCTTT.

The chain joins TRBV28 to TRBJ2-7; D is possibly TRBD2 (6 bases). V shed 7 bases and J shed 3 bases, with 7 bases lying between them. There are 11 residues in the CDR3. The germline CDR1 and CDR2 sequences are MDHEN and SYDVKM. The CDR3 nucleotides read TGTGCCAGCACGGGACTCTACGAGCAGTACTTC. Its protein product is CASTGLYEQYF.

The V gene is TRBV9, the J gene TRBJ2-1; 10 bases match TRBD2. The germline V gene has CDR1 SGDLS and CDR2 YYNGEE. The J segment lost 2 bases and the V segment lost 0 bases, leaving 5 bases of the junction unmatched. This CDR3 comprises 17 residues. The CDR3 sequence: CASSVDPSGSTYNEQFF. The CDR3 DNA reads TGTGCCAGCAGCGTAGATCCTAGCGGGAGCACCTACAATGAGCAGTTCTTC.

The V and J genes are TRBV10-3 and TRBJ1-6, with a possible D match to TRBD1 (5 bases). Trimming cost V 2 bases and J 7 bases, with 12 bases left between them. The V gene's germline CDR1 is ENHRY and CDR2 SYGVKD. The length of the CDR3 is 15 residues. The CDR3 reads CAISEREKGNSPLHF. DNA of the CDR3: TGTGCCATCAGTGAGAGGGAAAAGGGGAATTCACCCCTCCACTTT.